This T cell receptor (beta chain) was profiled in a study of shared clonotypes between healthy human individuals. For the study at large: Per-donor plates numbered three CD4 naive, three CD4 memory, two CD8 naive and one CD8 memory.

Those who donated were healthy HIV-negative adults, with no recent acute infections or vaccinations reported. Sequencing was performed with immunoSEQ multiplex PCR; in TCRdb, only in-frame clones are kept and a portion is missing. The repertoire has around 2.5 million clones, more than 85% of them found once; the top ten carry approximately 0.36%. The CDR3 runs 14 residues. V dropped 5 bases and J dropped 5 bases, with 12 bases sitting between them. Germline CDR1 reads SNHLY; CDR2 reads FYNNEI. Specimen: naive CD4+ T cells from PBMCs. The subset was: CD45RA+ positively selected. The source is a man aged 18 to 29 in good health. Some clones in this sample may be carry-over from other donors' samples. V usage is TRBV2 and J usage is TRBJ2-2; tentative D call: TRBD1 (6 bases). The CDR3 coding sequence is TGTGCCAGCAGTTCTTCAACAGGGACCGGGGAGCTGTTTTTT. This gives the protein CASSSSTGTGELFF.